This TCR beta chain was recovered during a study of OX40 agonist ivuxolimab in advanced cancers. At the level of the study: Eligibility rules accepted prior anti-PD-1, anti-PD-L1 or anti-CTLA-4 therapy, and over 30% had some.

TCRdb keeps only in-frame clones here, not all; method: immunoSEQ multiplex PCR. Among more than 50,000 clones listed, approximately 89% were seen once. Deletions cut 4 bases from V and 7 bases from J, with 10 bases between. The germline V gene encodes CDR1 SGHRS and CDR2 YFSETQ. This CDR3 has 12 residues. Note on this clone: Antigen specificity is unknown.

Study-level points and caveats: Clones of CD4+ and CD8+ blood T cells grew by week 6 at doses of 0.1 to 3.0 mg/kg.

This sample comprised CD4+ or CD8+ T cells sorted from blood, obtained in a trial of the OX40 agonist ivuxolimab. This TCR was recovered from an adult with an advanced solid tumor such as melanoma, head and neck, liver or kidney cancer. The chain has TRBV5-1 and TRBJ2-3, with a possible D match to TRBD1 (6 bases). In DNA, the CDR3 is TGCGCCAGCAGCACGGGACAATATACGCAGTATTTT. This sequence encodes CASSTGQYTQYF.